The clone carrying this T cell receptor beta chain has a single count. The antigen remains unidentified. This sample was taken from a study of T-cell reconstitution after alpha-beta-depleted transplantation in children. Unique molecular identifiers were built into the TCRbeta library. MiXCR, run by TCRdb on the PCR reads, gives a single entry per CDR3 protein. The data contain just under 250,000 distinct CDR3 sequences, about 25% of them singletons. Whole-study results and caveats: One year after transplant, T-cell counts and diversity came mostly from newly produced T cells.

CDR1 is DFQATT, CDR2 SNEGSKA, per germline (reference sequence). Trimming at V came to 5 bases and at J to 5 bases, leaving 4 bases not matched to a gene. This CDR3 has 12 residues. The V gene is TRBV20-1, the J gene TRBJ2-5; 8 bases agree with TRBD2. The starting material was PBMCs, obtained before TCRalphabeta/CD19-depleted stem cell transplant. The origin of this receptor is a girl aged 2 to 9 with Fanconi anemia, due to receive a stem cell transplant. In nucleotides, the CDR3 is TGCAGTGCTCGGCGGGAGGACGAGACCCAGTACTTC. It yields the protein CSARREDETQYF.